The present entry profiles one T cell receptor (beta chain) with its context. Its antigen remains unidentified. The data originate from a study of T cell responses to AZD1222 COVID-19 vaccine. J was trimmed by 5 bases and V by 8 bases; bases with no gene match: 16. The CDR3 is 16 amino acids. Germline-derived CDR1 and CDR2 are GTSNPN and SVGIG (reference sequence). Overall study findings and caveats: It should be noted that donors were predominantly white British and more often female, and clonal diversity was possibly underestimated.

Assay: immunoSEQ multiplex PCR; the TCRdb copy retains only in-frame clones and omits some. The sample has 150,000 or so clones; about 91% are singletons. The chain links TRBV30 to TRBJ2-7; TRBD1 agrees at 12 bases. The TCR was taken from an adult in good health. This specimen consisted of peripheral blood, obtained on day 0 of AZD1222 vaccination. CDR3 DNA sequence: TGTGCCCGGGACAGGGGGCGCAACCCACCCCCCAACGAGCAGTACTTC. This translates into CARDRGRNPPPNEQYF.